Sequencing of this T cell receptor beta chain was carried out in a study of blood T cell repertoires in COVID-19. About the study: Collection of acute and convalescent COVID-19 samples took place in the United States, Italy and Spain. T cells, B-cell-depleted T cells, or PBMCs provided the cDNA or gDNA that served as material.

The CDR3 extends over 16 amino acids. Trimming took 6 bases from V and 0 from J; bases not matched to a gene: 9. Germline V lookup: CDR1 ENHRY, CDR2 SYGVKD. As originally analysed: From reference gene primer amplification, estimates of nucleated cell counts were derived. Clones were sequenced by immunoSEQ multiplex PCR, and TCRdb holds only the in-frame ones, with some missing. V and J calls and clone size are as listed in that table; D and trimming were resolved from the DNA. The repertoire holds fewer than 35,000 clones, with roughly 85% as singletons. The table lists this clone with a few counts. The chain carries TRBV10-3 and TRBJ2-7, with 9 positions matching TRBD2. This receptor was taken from a man older than 75 with active COVID-19. Sequenced input: peripheral blood. The CDR3 DNA reads TGTGCCATCAGAGCATTGAGCGGGGGGACCTCCTACGAGCAGTACTTC. This translates into CAIRALSGGTSYEQYF.